This is a list of T cell receptor beta chains from one sample in a study of cytomegalovirus exposure and HLA in healthy donors. Profiling relied on immunoSEQ multiplex PCR, and the TCRdb table lists in-frame clones only, not all of them. The sample has over 200,000 clones; approximately 80% are singletons. The material sequenced was PBMCs. These receptor sequences come from a male donor in good health and CMV-seronegative. Both conserved end residues are part of each CDR3. The D gene is left open where the match is weak. For some rows the clone size is stated as once, few or many, or as a class when expanded; others skip it.

clone size	J gene	V gene	D gene	CDR3 protein	CDR3 DNA
.	TRBJ2-3	TRBV18	TRBD2	CASSPKSVLAGVTDTQYF	TGTGCCAGCTCACCAAAATCTGTTCTAGCGGGAGTCACAGATACGCAGTATTTT
few	TRBJ1-3	TRBV7-9	.	CASSVTGNTIYF	TGTGCCAGCAGCGTTACTGGAAACACCATATATTTT
.	TRBJ1-6	TRBV7-9	.	CASSLALTSPLHF	TGTGCCAGCAGCTTAGCGCTAACTTCACCCCTCCACTTT
once	TRBJ2-1	TRBV7-9	TRBD1	CASSLAQGVYNEQFF	TGTGCCAGCAGCTTAGCCCAGGGGGTTTACAATGAGCAGTTCTTC
.	TRBJ2-3	TRBV2	TRBD2	CASRLLAGGSTDTQYF	TGTGCCAGCAGACTCTTAGCGGGAGGTAGCACAGATACGCAGTATTTT
.	TRBJ2-3	TRBV19	TRBD2	CASREYRTRTDTQYF	TGTGCCAGTAGGGAATATCGGACTAGGACAGATACGCAGTATTTT
.	TRBJ2-5	TRBV9	.	CASSGHLRGETQYF	TGTGCCAGCAGCGGCCACTTGAGGGGGGAGACCCAGTACTTC
.	TRBJ1-3	TRBV5-4	TRBD1	CASQISGTGFFSGNTIYF	TGTGCCAGCCAAATTTCCGGGACAGGTTTTTTCTCTGGAAACACCATATATTTT
.	TRBJ2-5	TRBV27	.	CASSKELAWQETQYF	TGTGCCAGCAGCAAAGAACTAGCTTGGCAAGAGACCCAGTACTTC
.	TRBJ2-5	TRBV5-1	TRBD1	CASSFGTGYQETQYF	TGCGCCAGCAGCTTCGGGACAGGGTACCAAGAGACCCAGTACTTC
.	TRBJ1-6	TRBV2	.	CASSGPWGAENSPLHF	TGTGCCAGCAGCGGCCCATGGGGCGCCGAGAATTCACCCCTCCACTTT
.	TRBJ1-5	TRBV6-1	TRBD1	CASSEYGEGGTGTQPQHF	TGTGCCAGCAGTGAATATGGGGAAGGCGGGACAGGGACTCAGCCCCAGCATTTT
.	TRBJ2-7	TRBV7-9	TRBD2	CASSDNSGRAYEQYF	TGTGCCAGCAGCGACAATAGCGGGAGGGCCTACGAGCAGTACTTC
.	TRBJ2-1	TRBV7-3	TRBD2	CASSLSPGAGGLNEQFF	TGTGCCAGCAGCTTAAGCCCGGGAGCGGGAGGGCTCAATGAGCAGTTCTTC
.	TRBJ1-5	TRBV6-6	TRBD1	CASSWKTGGSIQPQHF	TGTGCCAGCAGTTGGAAGACAGGGGGCTCTATTCAGCCCCAGCATTTT
.	TRBJ1-4	TRBV6-5	.	CASRQPRGKGKLFF	TGTGCCAGCAGGCAACCCAGGGGTAAAGGAAAACTGTTTTTT
.	TRBJ1-5	TRBV6-5	.	CASRGRGNQPQHF	TGTGCCAGCAGGGGGCGAGGCAATCAGCCCCAGCATTTT
few	TRBJ1-1	TRBV25-1	.	CASSDLDRSEAFF	TGTGCCAGCAGTGATCTTGACAGATCCGAAGCTTTCTTT
.	TRBJ1-3	TRBV5-1	TRBD1	CASSLEQGPNTIYF	TGCGCCAGCAGCTTAGAACAGGGGCCAAACACCATATATTTT
few	TRBJ1-3	TRBV19	TRBD1	CASSTDRQKTGNTIYF	TGTGCCAGTAGTACGGACAGGCAGAAGACTGGAAACACCATATATTTT
.	TRBJ1-2	TRBV5-6	TRBD1	CASSFRGQGSYGYTF	TGTGCCAGCAGCTTTAGGGGACAGGGAAGCTATGGCTACACCTTC
.	TRBJ2-7	TRBV19	.	CASEKEPGLGEQYF	TGTGCCAGTGAGAAAGAACCAGGGCTGGGCGAGCAGTACTTC
.	TRBJ2-7	TRBV11-2	TRBD2	CASSSRGGGSQGEQYF	TGTGCCAGCAGCTCGCGCGGGGGGGGATCTCAGGGCGAGCAGTACTTC
.	TRBJ1-2	TRBV5-4	TRBD1	CASSLAGQPLQTGGYTF	TGTGCCAGCAGCTTGGCGGGACAGCCACTACAAACCGGGGGCTACACCTTC
.	TRBJ1-4	TRBV27	TRBD1	CASSRFDREREKLFF	TGTGCCAGCAGTCGATTTGACAGGGAGCGAGAAAAACTGTTTTTT
.	TRBJ2-2	TRBV5-1	.	CASSFPHGTLNTGELFF	TGCGCCAGCAGCTTTCCCCACGGGACACTCAACACCGGGGAGCTGTTTTTT
.	TRBJ1-2	TRBV6-6	.	CASSYTGQNYGYTF	TGTGCCAGCAGTTACACTGGACAGAACTATGGCTACACCTTC
.	TRBJ2-7	TRBV20-1	.	CSARLYGEQYF	TGCAGTGCTAGGTTATACGGCGAGCAGTACTTC
.	TRBJ1-2	TRBV27	.	CASSLSAGRYGYTF	TGTGCCAGCAGTTTATCGGCGGGCCGATATGGCTACACCTTC
.	TRBJ2-7	TRBV13	.	CASSLLSRAYEQYF	TGTGCCAGCAGCTTATTGTCCAGGGCCTACGAGCAGTACTTC
few	TRBJ1-1	TRBV6-5	TRBD1	CASSPRTGWTEAFF	TGTGCCAGCAGTCCACGGACAGGGTGGACTGAAGCTTTCTTT
.	TRBJ2-1	TRBV28	TRBD2	CASSFASGSSYNEQFF	TGTGCCAGCAGTTTTGCTAGCGGGAGCTCCTACAATGAGCAGTTCTTC
.	TRBJ1-4	TRBV30	TRBD1	CAWSGQGREKLFF	TGTGCCTGGAGTGGACAGGGTCGCGAAAAACTGTTTTTT
once	TRBJ1-1	TRBV7-9	TRBD1	CASRPGQGRDTEAFF	TGTGCCAGCAGGCCGGGACAGGGTAGGGACACTGAAGCTTTCTTT
once	TRBJ2-5	TRBV11-3	TRBD2	CASSPGLAGGDQETQYF	TGTGCCAGCAGTCCGGGACTAGCGGGAGGCGATCAAGAGACCCAGTACTTC
.	TRBJ1-1	TRBV5-1	.	CASSLGLGANTEAFF	TGCGCCAGCAGCTTGGGGCTGGGAGCGAACACTGAAGCTTTCTTT
few	TRBJ2-1	TRBV6-5	TRBD1	CASSHGTEGYNEQFF	TGTGCCAGCAGCCACGGGACAGAGGGCTACAATGAGCAGTTCTTC
few	TRBJ2-7	TRBV4-2	TRBD2	CASSPRFGGGPTYEQYF	TGTGCCAGCAGCCCTAGGTTCGGGGGAGGGCCGACCTACGAGCAGTACTTC
.	TRBJ2-7	TRBV6-5	.	CASSPFGYEQYF	TGTGCCAGCAGCCCCTTCGGTTACGAGCAGTACTTC
.	TRBJ1-5	TRBV4-1	.	CASSQDLARYQPQHF	TGCGCCAGCAGCCAAGATCTGGCAAGATATCAGCCCCAGCATTTT
once	TRBJ2-1	TRBV5-1	TRBD2	CASSPRTSGRFDEQFF	TGCGCCAGCAGCCCCAGGACTAGCGGGAGGTTCGATGAGCAGTTCTTC
few	TRBJ1-1	TRBV5-1	.	CASSAGGMNTEAFF	TGCGCCAGCAGCGCCGGGGGAATGAACACTGAAGCTTTCTTT
.	TRBJ1-1	TRBV28	TRBD1	CATNRHQGGSEAFF	TGTGCCACCAACCGCCACCAGGGGGGCTCTGAAGCTTTCTTT
.	TRBJ2-7	TRBV14	TRBD1	CASSQATGQGRRGLQYF	TGTGCCAGCAGCCAAGCCACGGGACAGGGTAGGAGGGGTTTGCAGTACTTC
.	TRBJ1-4	TRBV14	TRBD1	CASSTDRVGREKLFF	TGTGCCAGCAGCACCGACAGGGTCGGTCGTGAAAAACTGTTTTTT
.	TRBJ2-1	TRBV14	.	CASSPNSGTPNYGEQFF	TGTGCCAGCAGCCCGAACTCCGGGACTCCTAATTATGGTGAGCAGTTCTTC
.	TRBJ2-6	TRBV7-3	.	CASSFHSSGANVLTF	TGTGCCAGCAGCTTCCACAGCTCTGGGGCCAACGTCCTGACTTTC
.	TRBJ2-2	TRBV19	.	CASSGLRITGELFF	TGTGCCAGTAGTGGGCTTAGGATTACCGGGGAGCTGTTTTTT